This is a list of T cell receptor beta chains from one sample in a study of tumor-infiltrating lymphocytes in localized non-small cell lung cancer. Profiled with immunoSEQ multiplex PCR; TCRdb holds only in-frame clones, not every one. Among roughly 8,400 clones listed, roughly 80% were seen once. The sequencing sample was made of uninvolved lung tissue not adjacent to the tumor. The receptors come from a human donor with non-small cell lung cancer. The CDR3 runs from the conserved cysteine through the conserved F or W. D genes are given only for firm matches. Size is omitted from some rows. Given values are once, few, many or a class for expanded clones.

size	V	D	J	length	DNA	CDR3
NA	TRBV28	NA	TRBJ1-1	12	TGTGCCAGCAGTTTATTTACAGGGCCAGCTTTCTTT	CASSLFTGPAFF
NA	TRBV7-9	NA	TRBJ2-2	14	TGTGCCAGCAGCTTGTCCAGGGAGACCGGGGAGCTGTTTTTT	CASSLSRETGELFF
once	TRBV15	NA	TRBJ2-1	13	TGTGCCTGCGCTAGCGCTACCTACAATGAGCAGTTCTTC	CACASATYNEQFF
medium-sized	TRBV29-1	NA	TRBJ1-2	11	TGCAGCGTCAGGGTTGACTATGGCTACACCTTC	CSVRVDYGYTF
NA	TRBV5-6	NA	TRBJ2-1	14	TGTGCCACCGACAGCCTTCTGGGCTACAATGAGCAGTTCTTC	CATDSLLGYNEQFF
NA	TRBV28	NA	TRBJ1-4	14	TGTGCCAGCAGTTTAATACAGGCCGATGAAAAACTGTTTTTT	CASSLIQADEKLFF
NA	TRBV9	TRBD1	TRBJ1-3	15	TGTGCCAGCAGCGTAGGGCCAGGGGGCGCAAACACCATATATTTT	CASSVGPGGANTIYF
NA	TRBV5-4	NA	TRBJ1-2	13	TGTGCCAGCAGCTTGGGGGGAGGAGCCGGCTACACCTTC	CASSLGGGAGYTF
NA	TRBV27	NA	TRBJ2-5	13	TGTGCCAGCAGCGGACAGGGAGGGGAGACCCAGTACTTC	CASSGQGGETQYF
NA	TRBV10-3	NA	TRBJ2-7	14	TGTGCCATCAGTGAGTCGCACAGCTCCTACGAGCAGTACTTC	CAISESHSSYEQYF
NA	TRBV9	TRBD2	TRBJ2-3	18	TGTGCCAGCAGCCCTCCCTCGAGAGGGCGGGGGTACACAGATACGCAGTATTTT	CASSPPSRGRGYTDTQYF
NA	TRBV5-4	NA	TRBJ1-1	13	TGTGCCAGCAGCCCCTGGAAGGGCTCTGAAGCTTTCTTT	CASSPWKGSEAFF
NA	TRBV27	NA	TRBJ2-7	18	TGTGCCAGCAGTTTTCGTGGCTTTGACCGGATCTACTCCTACGAGCAGTACTTC	CASSFRGFDRIYSYEQYF
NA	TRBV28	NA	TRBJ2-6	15	TGTGCCAGCAGTTCCGGGGGCCCTGGGGCCAACGTCCTGACTTTC	CASSSGGPGANVLTF
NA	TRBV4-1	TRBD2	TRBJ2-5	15	TGCGCCAGCAGCCAAATAGCGGGAGGTACTGAGACCCAGTACTTC	CASSQIAGGTETQYF
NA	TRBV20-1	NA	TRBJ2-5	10	TGCAGTGCTAGCGTGGAGACCCAGTACTTC	CSASVETQYF
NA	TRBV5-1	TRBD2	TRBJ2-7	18	TGCGCCAGCAGCTTGGTGGTCCTAGCGGGAGGGCTCCTGGGCGAGCAGTACTTC	CASSLVVLAGGLLGEQYF
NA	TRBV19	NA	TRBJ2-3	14	TGTGCCAGTAGTATTGGGGGAGGCACAGATACGCAGTATTTT	CASSIGGGTDTQYF
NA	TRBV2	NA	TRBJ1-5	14	TGTGCCAGCAGTGAAGAAAGGGACATTTCGCCCCAGCATTTT	CASSEERDISPQHF
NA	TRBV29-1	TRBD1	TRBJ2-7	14	TGCAGCGTTGAAGATACAGGGGCTAGCTACGAGCAGTACTTC	CSVEDTGASYEQYF
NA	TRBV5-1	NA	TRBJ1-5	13	TGCGCCAGCAGCTTGCAGGGTAATCAGCCCCAGCATTTT	CASSLQGNQPQHF
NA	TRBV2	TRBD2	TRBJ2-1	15	TGTGCCAGCAGGATAGCGGGAGGGCCTATCAATGAGCAGTTCTTC	CASRIAGGPINEQFF
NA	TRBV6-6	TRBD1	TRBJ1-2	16	TGTGCCAGCAGTTACTCTCCTGGGACAGGGAGACAAGGCTACACCTTC	CASSYSPGTGRQGYTF
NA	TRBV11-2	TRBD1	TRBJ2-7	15	TGTGCCAGCAGCTTGACGACAGGGCCACCCTACGAGCAGTACTTC	CASSLTTGPPYEQYF
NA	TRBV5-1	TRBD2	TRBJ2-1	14	TGCGCCAGCAGCCTAGCGGGATACTACAATGAGCAGTTCTTC	CASSLAGYYNEQFF
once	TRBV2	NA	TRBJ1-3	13	TGTGCCAGCAGTGATAACTCTGGAAACACCATATATTTT	CASSDNSGNTIYF
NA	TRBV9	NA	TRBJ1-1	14	TGTGCCAGCAGCTTTACGCCGGACCGTACTGAAGCTTTCTTT	CASSFTPDRTEAFF
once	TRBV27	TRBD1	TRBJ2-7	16	TGTGCCAGCAGTAAGTCTCCGGGACAGGGAAAGGGCGAGCAGTACTTC	CASSKSPGQGKGEQYF
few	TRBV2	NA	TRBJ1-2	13	TGTGCCAGCAGTGGGGGGGAAGGCTATGGCTACACCTTC	CASSGGEGYGYTF
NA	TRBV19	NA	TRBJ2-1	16	TGTGCCAGTAGAAAATTCGGCCTAAACTCCTACAATGAGCAGTTCTTC	CASRKFGLNSYNEQFF
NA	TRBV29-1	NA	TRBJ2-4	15	TGCAGCGTTGGCCAGGGATCTGTAGCCAAAAACATTCAGTACTTC	CSVGQGSVAKNIQYF
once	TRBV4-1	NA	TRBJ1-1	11	TGCGCCAGCGCCCGAGGGGGAGAAGCTTTCTTT	CASARGGEAFF
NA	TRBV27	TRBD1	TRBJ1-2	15	TGTGCCAGCAGTTATCAGGGGGAGGGGAACTATGGCTACACCTTC	CASSYQGEGNYGYTF
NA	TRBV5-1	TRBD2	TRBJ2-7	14	TGCGCCAGCAGCTTCCTAGCGGGAGAGGGCGAGCAGTACTTC	CASSFLAGEGEQYF
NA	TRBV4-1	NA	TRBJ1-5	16	TGCGCCAGCAGCCAAGCAGGGGACTTTGGCGGACAGCCCCAGCATTTT	CASSQAGDFGGQPQHF
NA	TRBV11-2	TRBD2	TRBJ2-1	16	TGTGCCAGCAGCTCTCCGGGACTAGCGGGAATCGATGAGCAGTTCTTC	CASSSPGLAGIDEQFF
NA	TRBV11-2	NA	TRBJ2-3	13	TGTGCCAGCAGCTTAACCTTTTCAGATACGCAGTATTTT	CASSLTFSDTQYF
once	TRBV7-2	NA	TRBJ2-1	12	TGTGCCAGCAGTCTGACCTACAATGAGCAGTTCTTC	CASSLTYNEQFF
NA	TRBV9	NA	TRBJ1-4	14	TGTGCCAGCAGCGCCGGGACCTCTGGGGAAAAACTGTTTTTT	CASSAGTSGEKLFF
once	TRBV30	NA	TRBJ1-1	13	TGTGCCTGGAGCGGACTGACCCACACTGAAGCTTTCTTT	CAWSGLTHTEAFF
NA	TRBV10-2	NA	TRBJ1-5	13	TGCGCCAGCAGTGAGGAGGGGAATCAGCCCCAGCATTTT	CASSEEGNQPQHF
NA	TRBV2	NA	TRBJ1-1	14	TGTGCCAGCAGTTCCTTTAGAGGGGGCACTGAAGCTTTCTTT	CASSSFRGGTEAFF
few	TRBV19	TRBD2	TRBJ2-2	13	TGTGCCGGGGGGGACGCGAACACCGGGGAGCTGTTTTTT	CAGGDANTGELFF
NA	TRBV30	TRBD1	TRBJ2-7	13	TGTGCATCTCAAAGGACAGGGGTCTTCGAGCAGTACTTC	CASQRTGVFEQYF
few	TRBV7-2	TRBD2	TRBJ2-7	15	TGTGCCAGCAGCTTGGGACTAGCGGATTCCTACGAGCAGTACTTC	CASSLGLADSYEQYF
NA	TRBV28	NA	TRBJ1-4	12	TGTGCCAGCAGTTTCCTGGGTGAAAAACTGTTTTTT	CASSFLGEKLFF
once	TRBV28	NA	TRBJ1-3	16	TGTGCCAGCAGTTCAGGTTACAGCAGTTTAGGAAACACCATATATTTT	CASSSGYSSLGNTIYF
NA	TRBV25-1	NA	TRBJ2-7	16	TGTGCCAGCGCAAGCTCCCGGGGCTTAAATCCCTACGAGCAGTACTTC	CASASSRGLNPYEQYF
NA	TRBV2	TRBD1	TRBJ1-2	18	TGTGCCAGCAGTTCAGATCCGAGACAGGGGGCAGGAGGCTATGGCTACACCTTC	CASSSDPRQGAGGYGYTF
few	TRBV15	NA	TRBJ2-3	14	TGTGCCACCAGCAGAGCCGGTAGCACAGATACGCAGTATTTT	CATSRAGSTDTQYF
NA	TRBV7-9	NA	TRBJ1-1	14	TGTGCCAGCAGCTTAGTGGTCGGGAACACTGAAGCTTTCTTT	CASSLVVGNTEAFF
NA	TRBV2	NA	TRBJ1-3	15	TGTGCCAGCAGTGTAACACAACTATCTGGAAACACCATATATTTT	CASSVTQLSGNTIYF
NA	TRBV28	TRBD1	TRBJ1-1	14	TGTGCCACCCTTCACGGGACAGAGAACACTGAAGCTTTCTTT	CATLHGTENTEAFF
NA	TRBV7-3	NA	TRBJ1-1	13	TGTGCCAGCAGCTTAATGGAGAACACTGAAGCTTTCTTT	CASSLMENTEAFF
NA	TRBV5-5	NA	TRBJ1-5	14	TGTGCCAGCAAAGGGGGTGAGGGCAATCAGCCCCAGCATTTT	CASKGGEGNQPQHF
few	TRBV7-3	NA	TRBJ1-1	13	TGTGCCAGCAGCTTAACGGTGAGGGGTGAAGCTTTCTTT	CASSLTVRGEAFF
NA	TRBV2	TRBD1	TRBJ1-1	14	TGTGCCAGCAGCCTACAGGGGATGAACACTGAAGCTTTCTTT	CASSLQGMNTEAFF
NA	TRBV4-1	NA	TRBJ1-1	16	TGCGCCAGCAGCCAAGTATTAGTGGGGGGGCGGGCTGAAGCTTTCTTT	CASSQVLVGGRAEAFF
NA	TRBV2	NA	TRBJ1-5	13	TGTGCCAGCAGCTCAGGACAGCATCAGCCCCAGCATTTT	CASSSGQHQPQHF
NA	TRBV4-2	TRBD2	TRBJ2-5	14	TGTGCCAGCAGCCAAGCGGGGGGAGAAGAGACCCAGTACTTC	CASSQAGGEETQYF